This T cell receptor beta chain was identified during a study of blood T cells in healthy people across ages. Findings of the study overall: More naive CD4+ cells and higher diversity marked long-lived donors relative to aged donors.

A word on this clonotype: The antigen is unknown.

Primed by a sample-barcoded 5' primer and a J-beta primer mix, a second PCR proceeded for roughly 7 to 12 cycles. Each cDNA molecule was tagged by a template-switch adaptor with 12 random nucleotides. TCRdb redid the calling of the 5' RACE reads with MiXCR, one entry per CDR3 protein. The sample records 1,500,000 or so distinct CDR3 sequences, approximately 39% being singletons. Germline V lookup: CDR1 SGDLS, CDR2 YYNGEE. V was clipped by 3 bases and J by 1 base; unmatched bases: 6. CDR3 size: 15 residues. This sequence was found in a woman aged 18-29 years in good health. The sequencing sample was made of blood. The rearrangement links TRBV9 to TRBJ1-1; 7 bases match TRBD1. Written as DNA, the CDR3 is TGTGCCAGCAGCGACCTAGGACAGGCGAACACTGAAGCTTTCTTT. It encodes CASSDLGQANTEAFF.